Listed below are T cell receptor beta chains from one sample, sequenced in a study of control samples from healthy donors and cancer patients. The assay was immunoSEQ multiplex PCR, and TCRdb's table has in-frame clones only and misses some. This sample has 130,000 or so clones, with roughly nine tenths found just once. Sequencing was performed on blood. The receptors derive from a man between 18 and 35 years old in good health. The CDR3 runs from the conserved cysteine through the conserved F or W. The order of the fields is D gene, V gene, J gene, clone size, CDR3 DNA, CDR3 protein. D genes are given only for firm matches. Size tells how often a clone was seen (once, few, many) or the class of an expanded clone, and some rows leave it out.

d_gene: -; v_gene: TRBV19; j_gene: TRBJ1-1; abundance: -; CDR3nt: TGTGCCAGTAGTGCTCAGGGAATGAACACTGAAGCTTTCTTT; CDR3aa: CASSAQGMNTEAFF
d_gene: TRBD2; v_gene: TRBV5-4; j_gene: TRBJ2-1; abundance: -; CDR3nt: TGTGCCAGCGGCCCAAGCGGGGGGGGCTACAATGAGCAGTTCTTC; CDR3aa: CASGPSGGGYNEQFF
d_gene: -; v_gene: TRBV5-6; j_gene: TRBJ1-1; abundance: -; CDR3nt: TGTGCCAGCAGCTTGGCGGATCCCACTGAAGCTTTCTTT; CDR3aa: CASSLADPTEAFF
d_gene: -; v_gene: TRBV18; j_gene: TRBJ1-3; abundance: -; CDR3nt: TGTGCCAGCTCACCACTAGAGGGACCGTCCTCGAACACCATATATTTT; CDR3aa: CASSPLEGPSSNTIYF
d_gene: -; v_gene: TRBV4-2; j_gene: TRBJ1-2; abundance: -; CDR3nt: TGTGCCAGCAGCCGTGACAGGTATGGCTACACCTTC; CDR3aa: CASSRDRYGYTF
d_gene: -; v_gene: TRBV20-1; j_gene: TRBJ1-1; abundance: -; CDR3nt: TGCAGTGCTAGTGGCTCTGGGGATGGCACTGAAGCTTTCTTT; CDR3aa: CSASGSGDGTEAFF
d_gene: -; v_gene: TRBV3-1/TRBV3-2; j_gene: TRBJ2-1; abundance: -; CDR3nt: TGTGCCAGCAGCCAAGGGACTGGGTACAATGAGCAGTTCTTC; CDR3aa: CASSQGTGYNEQFF
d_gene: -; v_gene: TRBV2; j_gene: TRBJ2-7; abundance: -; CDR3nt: TGTGCCAGCAGTTTTAGCTACGAGCAGTACTTC; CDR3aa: CASSFSYEQYF
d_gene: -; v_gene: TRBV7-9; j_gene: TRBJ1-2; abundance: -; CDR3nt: TGTGCCAGCAGCCCTACTGGGTTGCCAAACTATGGCTACACCTTC; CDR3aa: CASSPTGLPNYGYTF
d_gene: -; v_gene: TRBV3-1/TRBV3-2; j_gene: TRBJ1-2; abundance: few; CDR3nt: TGTGCCAGCAGCCAGCAGGGGACGAACTATGGCTACACCTTC; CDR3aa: CASSQQGTNYGYTF
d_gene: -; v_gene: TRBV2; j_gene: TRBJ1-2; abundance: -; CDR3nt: TGTGCCAGCAGTCTGGGGAACTATGGCTACACCTTC; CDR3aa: CASSLGNYGYTF
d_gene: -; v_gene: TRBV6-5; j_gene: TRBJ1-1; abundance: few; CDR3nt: TGTGCCAGCAGTTACTCGACAGTGGCCAACACTGAAGCTTTCTTT; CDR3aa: CASSYSTVANTEAFF
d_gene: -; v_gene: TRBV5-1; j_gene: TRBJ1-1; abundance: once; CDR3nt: TGCGCCAGCAGCTTGGGACCGGGGAACACTGAAGCTTTCTTT; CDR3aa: CASSLGPGNTEAFF
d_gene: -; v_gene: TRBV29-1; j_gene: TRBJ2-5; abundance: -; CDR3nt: TGCAGCGTTGCCAAGGAGACCCAGTACTTC; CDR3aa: CSVAKETQYF
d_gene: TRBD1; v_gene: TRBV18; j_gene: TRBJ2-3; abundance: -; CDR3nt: TGTGCCAGCTCACCACCGGACAGGATAACAGATACGCAGTATTTT; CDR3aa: CASSPPDRITDTQYF
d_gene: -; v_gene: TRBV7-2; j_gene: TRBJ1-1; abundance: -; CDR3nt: TGTGCCAGCAGCTTAGGACACGGGGCTTTCTTT; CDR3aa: CASSLGHGAFF
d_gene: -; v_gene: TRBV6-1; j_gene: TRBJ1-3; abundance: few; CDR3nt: TGTGCCAGCAGTGAGAGAAGAGGCGCGGGAGGAAACACCATATATTTT; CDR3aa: CASSERRGAGGNTIYF
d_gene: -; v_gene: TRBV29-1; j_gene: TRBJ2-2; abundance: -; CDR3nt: TGCAGCGTGGGACCAGGGGCGTACACCGGGGAGCTGTTTTTT; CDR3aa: CSVGPGAYTGELFF
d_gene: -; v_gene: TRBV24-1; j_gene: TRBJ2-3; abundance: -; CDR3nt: TGTGCCACCAGTGATCCAGCTGGGGGGGCCCAAGATACGCAGTATTTT; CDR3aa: CATSDPAGGAQDTQYF
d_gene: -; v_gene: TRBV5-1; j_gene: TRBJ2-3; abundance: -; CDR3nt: TGCGCCAGCAGCTTTTACAGGCTACTAGGCACAGATACGCAGTATTTT; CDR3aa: CASSFYRLLGTDTQYF
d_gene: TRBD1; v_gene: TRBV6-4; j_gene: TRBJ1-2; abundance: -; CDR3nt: TGTGCCAGCAGTGAGGGGGGACAGGGGTATGGCTACACCTTC; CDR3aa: CASSEGGQGYGYTF
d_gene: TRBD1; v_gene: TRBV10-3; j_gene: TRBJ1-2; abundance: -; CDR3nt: TGTGCCATCAGTGAACCCCTAGCGGACAGGGGATATGGCTACACCTTC; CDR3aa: CAISEPLADRGYGYTF
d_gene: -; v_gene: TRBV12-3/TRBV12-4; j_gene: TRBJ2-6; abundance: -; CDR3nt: TGTGCCAGCAGCCCCATGCGGGCCAACGTCCTGACTTTC; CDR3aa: CASSPMRANVLTF
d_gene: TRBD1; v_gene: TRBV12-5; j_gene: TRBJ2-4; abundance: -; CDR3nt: TGTGCTAGTGGGAGCCGGGACAGGGGCCTTTCCAAAAACATTCAGTACTTC; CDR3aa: CASGSRDRGLSKNIQYF
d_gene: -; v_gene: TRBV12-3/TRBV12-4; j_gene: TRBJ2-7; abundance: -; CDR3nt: TGTGCCAGCAGTTTAGAGGGGGGTGGGGCGTACTTC; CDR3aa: CASSLEGGGAYF